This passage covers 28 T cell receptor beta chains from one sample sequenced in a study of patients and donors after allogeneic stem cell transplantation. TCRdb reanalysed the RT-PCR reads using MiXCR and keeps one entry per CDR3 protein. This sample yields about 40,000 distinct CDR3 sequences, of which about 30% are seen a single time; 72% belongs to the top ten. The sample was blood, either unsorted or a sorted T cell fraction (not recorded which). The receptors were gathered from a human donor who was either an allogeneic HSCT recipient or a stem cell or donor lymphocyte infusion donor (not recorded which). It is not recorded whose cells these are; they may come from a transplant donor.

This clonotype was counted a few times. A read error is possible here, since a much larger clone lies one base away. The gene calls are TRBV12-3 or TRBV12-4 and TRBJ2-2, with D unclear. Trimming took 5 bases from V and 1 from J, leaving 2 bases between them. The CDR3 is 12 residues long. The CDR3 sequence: CASSENTGELFF. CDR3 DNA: TGTGCCAGCAGTGAGAACACCGGGGAGCTGTTTTTT.

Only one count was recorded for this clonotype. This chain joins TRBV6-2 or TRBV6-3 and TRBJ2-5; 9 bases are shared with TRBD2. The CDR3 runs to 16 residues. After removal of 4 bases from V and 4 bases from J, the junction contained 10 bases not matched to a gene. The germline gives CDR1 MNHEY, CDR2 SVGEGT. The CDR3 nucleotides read TGTGCCAGCAGTTTAGCGGGAGTGAGGGAAGGAGAGACCCAGTACTTC. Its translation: CASSLAGVREGETQYF.

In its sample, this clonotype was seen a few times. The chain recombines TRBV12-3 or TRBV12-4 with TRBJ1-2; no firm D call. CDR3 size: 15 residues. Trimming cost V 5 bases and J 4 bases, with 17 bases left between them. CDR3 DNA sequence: TGTGCCAGCAGTCCTGCAGGAGGCCCACTCTATGGCTACACCTTC. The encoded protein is CASSPAGGPLYGYTF.

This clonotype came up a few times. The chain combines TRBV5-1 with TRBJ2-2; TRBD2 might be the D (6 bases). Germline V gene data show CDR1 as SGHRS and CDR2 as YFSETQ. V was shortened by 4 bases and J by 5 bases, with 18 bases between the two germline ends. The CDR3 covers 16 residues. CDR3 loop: CASSQTERVRTGELFF. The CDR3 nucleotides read TGCGCCAGCAGCCAAACGGAGCGGGTTAGGACCGGGGAGCTGTTTTTT.

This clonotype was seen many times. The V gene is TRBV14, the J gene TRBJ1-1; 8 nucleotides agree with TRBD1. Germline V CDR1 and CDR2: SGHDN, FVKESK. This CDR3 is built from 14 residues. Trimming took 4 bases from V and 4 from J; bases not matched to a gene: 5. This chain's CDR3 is CASSPGQGGTEAFF. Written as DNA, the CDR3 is TGTGCCAGCAGCCCCGGACAGGGAGGCACTGAAGCTTTCTTT.

CDR3 region: CASSHLPPAKNIQYF. The CDR3 DNA is TGCGCCAGCAGCCACCTTCCGCCGGCCAAAAACATTCAGTACTTC. The rearrangement uses TRBV4-1 and TRBJ2-4, with D unresolved. Trimming pared 3 bases from V and 1 base from J, leaving 10 bases between. Germline lookup yields CDR1 MGHRA and CDR2 YSYEKL. The CDR3 runs 15 residues.

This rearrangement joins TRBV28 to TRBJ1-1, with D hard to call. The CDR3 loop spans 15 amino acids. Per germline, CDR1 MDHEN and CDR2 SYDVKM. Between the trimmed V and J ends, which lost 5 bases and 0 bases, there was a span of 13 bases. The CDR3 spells CASSPPIGLNTEAFF. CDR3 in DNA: TGTGCCAGCAGTCCTCCAATAGGACTGAACACTGAAGCTTTCTTT. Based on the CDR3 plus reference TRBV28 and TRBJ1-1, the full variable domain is DVKVTQSSRYLVKRTGEKVFLECVQDMDHENMFWYRQDPGLGLRLIYFSYDVKMKEKGDIPEGYSVSREKKERFSLILESASTNQTSMYLCASSPPIGLNTEAFFGQGTRLTVV.

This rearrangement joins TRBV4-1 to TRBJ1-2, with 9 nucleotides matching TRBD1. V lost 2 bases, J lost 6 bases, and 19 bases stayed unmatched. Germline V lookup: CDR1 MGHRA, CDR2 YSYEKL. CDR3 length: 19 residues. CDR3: CASSQPLSGVWTGENGYTF. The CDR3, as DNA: TGCGCCAGCAGCCAACCATTATCCGGCGTATGGACAGGGGAGAATGGCTACACCTTC.

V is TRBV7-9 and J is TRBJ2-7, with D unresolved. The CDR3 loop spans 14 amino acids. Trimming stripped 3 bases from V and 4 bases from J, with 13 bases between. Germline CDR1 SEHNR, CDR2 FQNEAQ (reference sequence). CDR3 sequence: CASSFGWMWYEQYF. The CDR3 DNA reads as TGTGCCAGCAGCTTCGGCTGGATGTGGTACGAGCAGTACTTC.

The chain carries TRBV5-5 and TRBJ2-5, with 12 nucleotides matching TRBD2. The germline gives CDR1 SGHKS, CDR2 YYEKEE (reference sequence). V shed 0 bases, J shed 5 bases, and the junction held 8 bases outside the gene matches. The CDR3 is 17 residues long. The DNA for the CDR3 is TGTGCCAGCAGCTTGGGACTAGCGGGAGTAAGGGGGGAGACCCAGTACTTC. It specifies CASSLGLAGVRGETQYF.

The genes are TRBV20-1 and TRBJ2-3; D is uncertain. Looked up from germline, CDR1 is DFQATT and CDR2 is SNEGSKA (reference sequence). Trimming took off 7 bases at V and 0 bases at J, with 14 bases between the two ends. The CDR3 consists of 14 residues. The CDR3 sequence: CSGSKRESTDTQYF. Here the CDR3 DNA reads TGCAGTGGTTCAAAGCGAGAAAGCACAGATACGCAGTATTTT.

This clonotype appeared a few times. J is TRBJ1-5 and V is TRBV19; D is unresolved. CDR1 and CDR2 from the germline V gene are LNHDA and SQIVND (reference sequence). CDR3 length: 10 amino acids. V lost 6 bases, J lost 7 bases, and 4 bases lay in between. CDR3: CASRKQPQHF. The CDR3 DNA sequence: TGTGCCAGTAGAAAACAGCCCCAGCATTTT. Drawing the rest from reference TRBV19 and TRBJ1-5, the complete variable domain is DGGITQSPKYLFRKEGQNVTLSCEQNLNHDAMYWYRQDPGQGLRLIYYSQIVNDFQKGDIAEGYSVSREKKESFPLTVTSAQKNPTAFYLCASRKQPQHFGDGTRLSIL.

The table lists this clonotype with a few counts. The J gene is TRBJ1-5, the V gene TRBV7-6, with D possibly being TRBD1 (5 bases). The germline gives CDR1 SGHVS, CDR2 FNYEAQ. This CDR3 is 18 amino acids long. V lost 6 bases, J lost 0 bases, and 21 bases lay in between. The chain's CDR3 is CASSQRGREFYSNQPQHF. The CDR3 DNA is TGTGCCAGCAGTCAACGGGGGAGGGAATTCTATAGCAATCAGCCCCAGCATTTT. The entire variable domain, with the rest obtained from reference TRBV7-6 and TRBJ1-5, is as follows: GAGVSQSPRYKVTKRGQDVALRCDPISGHVSLYWYRQALGQGPEFLTYFNYEAQQDKSGLPNDRFSAERPEGSISTLTIQRTEQRDSAMYRCASSQRGREFYSNQPQHFGDGTRLSIL.

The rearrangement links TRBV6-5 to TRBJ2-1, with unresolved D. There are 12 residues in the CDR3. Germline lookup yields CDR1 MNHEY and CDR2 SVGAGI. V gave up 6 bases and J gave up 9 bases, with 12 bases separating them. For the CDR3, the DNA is TGTGCCAGCAGGCACCTAAACGGTGAGCAGTTCTTC. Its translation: CASRHLNGEQFF.

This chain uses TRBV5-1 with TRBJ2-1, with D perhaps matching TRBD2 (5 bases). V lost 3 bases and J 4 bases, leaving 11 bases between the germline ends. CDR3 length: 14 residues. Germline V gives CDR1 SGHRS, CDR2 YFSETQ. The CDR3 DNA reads TGCGCCAGCAGCTCACGAGGGATGTACAATGAGCAGTTCTTC. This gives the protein CASSSRGMYNEQFF.

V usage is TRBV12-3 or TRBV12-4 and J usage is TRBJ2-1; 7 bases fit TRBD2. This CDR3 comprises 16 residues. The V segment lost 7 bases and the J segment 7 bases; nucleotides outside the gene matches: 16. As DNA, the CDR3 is TGTGCCAGCACCCGTCTGAGCGCGGGAGTTGGGAATGAGCAGTTCTTC. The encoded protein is CASTRLSAGVGNEQFF.

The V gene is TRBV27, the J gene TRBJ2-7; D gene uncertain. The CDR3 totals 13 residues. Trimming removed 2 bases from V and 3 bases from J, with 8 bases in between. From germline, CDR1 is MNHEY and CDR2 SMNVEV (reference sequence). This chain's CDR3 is CASSLAGNYEQYF. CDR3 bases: TGTGCCAGCAGTTTAGCAGGAAACTACGAGCAGTACTTC.

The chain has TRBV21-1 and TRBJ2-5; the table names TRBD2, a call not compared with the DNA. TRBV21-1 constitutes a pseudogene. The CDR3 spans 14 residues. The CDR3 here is CASRWTSPQKTQYF. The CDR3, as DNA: TGTGCCAGCAGGTGGACTAGCCCTCAGAAGACCCAGTACTTC.

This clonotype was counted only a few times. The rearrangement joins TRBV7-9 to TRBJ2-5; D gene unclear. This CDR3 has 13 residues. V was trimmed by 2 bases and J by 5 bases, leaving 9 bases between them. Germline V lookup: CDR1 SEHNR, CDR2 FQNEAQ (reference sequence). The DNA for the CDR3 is TGTGCCAGCAGCTTACGGCTAGACGAGACCCAGTACTTC. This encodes CASSLRLDETQYF.

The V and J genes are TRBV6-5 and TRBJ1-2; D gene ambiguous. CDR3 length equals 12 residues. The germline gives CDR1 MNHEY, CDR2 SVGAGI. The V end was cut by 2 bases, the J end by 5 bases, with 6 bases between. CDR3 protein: CASSYPGYGYTF. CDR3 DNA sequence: TGTGCCAGCAGTTACCCCGGGTATGGCTACACCTTC.

Written as DNA, the CDR3 is TGTGCCAGCAAGCTCTCACCCGGGGTTGGGTCCGAAGCTTTCTTT. This gives the protein CASKLSPGVGSEAFF. This chain joins TRBV6-1 and TRBJ1-1; D call uncertain. Germline V gene lookup returns CDR1 MNHNS and CDR2 SASEGT. This CDR3 spans 15 amino acids. V was cut by 7 bases and J by 8 bases, with 23 bases left in between.

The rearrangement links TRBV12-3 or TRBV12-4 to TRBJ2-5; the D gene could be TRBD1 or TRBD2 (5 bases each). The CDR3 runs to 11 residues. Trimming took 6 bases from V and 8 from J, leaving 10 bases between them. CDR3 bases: TGTGCCAGCAGCCCCGGGGCTACCCAGTACTTC. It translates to CASSPGATQYF.

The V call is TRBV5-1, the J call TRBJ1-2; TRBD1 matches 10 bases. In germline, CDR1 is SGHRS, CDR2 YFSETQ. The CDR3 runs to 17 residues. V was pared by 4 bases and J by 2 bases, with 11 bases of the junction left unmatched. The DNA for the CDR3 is TGCGCCAGCAGCCCACGGACAGGGGGTGGCTCGAACTATGGCTACACCTTC. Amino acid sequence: CASSPRTGGGSNYGYTF.

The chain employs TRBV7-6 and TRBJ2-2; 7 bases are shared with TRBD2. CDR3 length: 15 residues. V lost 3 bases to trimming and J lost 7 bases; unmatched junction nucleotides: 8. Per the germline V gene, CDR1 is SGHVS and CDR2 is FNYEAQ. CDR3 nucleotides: TGTGCCAGCAGCTTGTCTAGCGGTCATGGCGGGGAGCTGTTTTTT. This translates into CASSLSSGHGGELFF.

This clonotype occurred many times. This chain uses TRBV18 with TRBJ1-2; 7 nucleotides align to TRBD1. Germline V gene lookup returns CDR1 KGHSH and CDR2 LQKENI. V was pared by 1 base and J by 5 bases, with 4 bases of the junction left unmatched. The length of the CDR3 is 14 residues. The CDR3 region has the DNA TGTGCCAGCTCACCACAGGGGGCTCAGTATGGCTACACCTTC. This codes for CASSPQGAQYGYTF.

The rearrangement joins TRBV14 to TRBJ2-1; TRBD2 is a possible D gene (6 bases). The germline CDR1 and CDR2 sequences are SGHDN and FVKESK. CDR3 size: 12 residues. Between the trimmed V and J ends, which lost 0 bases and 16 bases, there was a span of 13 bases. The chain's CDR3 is CASSQEVTSIFF. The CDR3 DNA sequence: TGTGCCAGCAGCCAAGAGGTGACTAGTATCTTCTTC.

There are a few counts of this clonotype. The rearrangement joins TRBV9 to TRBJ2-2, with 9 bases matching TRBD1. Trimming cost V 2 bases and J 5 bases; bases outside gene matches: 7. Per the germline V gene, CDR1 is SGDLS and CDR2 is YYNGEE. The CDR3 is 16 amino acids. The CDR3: CASSVGTGFSTGELFF. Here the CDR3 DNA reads TGTGCCAGCAGCGTCGGGACAGGGTTTTCAACCGGGGAGCTGTTTTTT. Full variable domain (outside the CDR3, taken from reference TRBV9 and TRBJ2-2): DSGVTQTPKHLITATGQRVTLRCSPRSGDLSVYWYQQSLDQGLQFLIQYYNGEERAKGNILERFSAQQFPDLHSELNLSSLELGDSALYFCASSVGTGFSTGELFFGEGSRLTVL.

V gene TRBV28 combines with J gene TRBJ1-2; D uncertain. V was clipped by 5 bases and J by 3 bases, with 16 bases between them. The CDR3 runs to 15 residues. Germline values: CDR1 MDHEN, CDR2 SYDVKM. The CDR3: CASSPLSARDYGYTF. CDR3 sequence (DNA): TGTGCCAGCAGTCCTCTCTCTGCGAGAGACTATGGCTACACCTTC.